What follows are 25 T cell receptor beta chains derived from one specimen sequenced in a study of brain metastases from non-small cell lung cancer. The protocol was immunoSEQ multiplex PCR, while the TCRdb copy is restricted to in-frame clones and leaves out a portion. This sample has over 1,000 clones, with nearly 90% found just once. Input material: tumor-adjacent normal tissue. The receptor source for this set is a donor at least 40 years old with non-small cell lung cancer.

V and J are TRBV3-1 (or the pseudogene TRBV3-2) and TRBJ1-3; D possibly corresponds to TRBD1 (5 bases). The CDR3 contains 14 residues. The germline V gene has CDR1 LGHDT and CDR2 YNNKEL (reference sequence). Trimming removed 1 base from V and 8 bases from J, with 12 bases in between. The CDR3 here is CASSQARVRDTIYF. CDR3 DNA sequence: TGTGCCAGCAGCCAAGCCAGGGTCCGAGACACCATATATTTT.

The sample holds a few counts of this clone. The chain carries TRBV10-3 and TRBJ1-4; D is uncertain. This CDR3 has 16 amino acids. V lost 2 bases and J 5 bases, leaving 15 bases between the germline ends. Germline V CDR1 and CDR2: ENHRY, SYGVKD. The CDR3 coding sequence is TGTGCCATCAGTGAGGGTCAAGACGGACCCAATGAAAAACTGTTTTTT. Translated: CAISEGQDGPNEKLFF.

As regards this clone: One end of the junction is discordant with germline, which a read error may explain. The J gene is TRBJ2-3, the V gene TRBV24-1; 9 positions agree with TRBD1. Germline CDR1 is KGHDR and CDR2 is SFDVKD. The CDR3 has 14 amino acids. The CDR3 bases are TGTACCACCGGACAGGGGCTTTCCACAGATACGCAGTATTTT. Translation gives CTTGQGLSTDTQYF.

This sequence joins TRBV5-8 and TRBJ1-1; D is unclear. The CDR3 loop spans 16 amino acids. V was cut by 0 bases and J by 0 bases, with 12 bases left in between. CDR1 is SGHTS, CDR2 YDEGEE, per germline. The CDR3 sequence is CASSLDDLNMNTEAFF. The CDR3 DNA sequence: TGTGCCAGCAGCTTGGACGACCTCAACATGAACACTGAAGCTTTCTTT.

The chain links TRBV2 to TRBJ1-1; D perhaps matches TRBD1 (6 bases). The CDR3 totals 15 residues. Germline V gives CDR1 SNHLY, CDR2 FYNNEI. Trimming removed 4 bases from V and 1 base from J, with 13 bases in between. The chain's CDR3 is CASSALGGGNTEAFF. The CDR3 region has the DNA TGTGCCAGCAGTGCCTTAGGGGGGGGGAACACTGAAGCTTTCTTT. Looking up the rest from reference TRBV2 and TRBJ1-1 gives the full variable domain: EPEVTQTPSHQVTQMGQEVILRCVPISNHLYFYWYRQILGQKVEFLVSFYNNEISEKSEIFDDQFSVERPDGSNFTLKIRSTKLEDSAMYFCASSALGGGNTEAFFGQGTRLTVV.

The chain has TRBV28 and TRBJ1-5; tentatively, D is TRBD1 (5 bases). Trimming took off 7 bases at V and 3 bases at J, with 10 bases between the two ends. Germline loops: CDR1 MDHEN, CDR2 SYDVKM. This CDR3 is 13 amino acids long. The CDR3, as DNA: TGTGCCAGCACCGGGACCCCCAATCAGCCCCAGCATTTT. Protein sequence: CASTGTPNQPQHF.

The V call is TRBV27, the J call TRBJ1-1; 7 nucleotides match TRBD1. The V gene end was trimmed by 4 bases and the J gene end by 2 bases; junction bases not matched to a gene: 4. The CDR3 sequence is 14 residues long. Germline loops: CDR1 MNHEY, CDR2 SMNVEV (reference sequence). CDR3 bases: TGTGCCAGCAGTTCCTGGGACAGTAACACTGAAGCTTTCTTT. This sequence encodes CASSSWDSNTEAFF.

The CDR3 coding sequence is TGTGCCAGCAGCCTACTCGGTTATGGCTACACCTTC. Its translation is CASSLLGYGYTF. This chain joins TRBV3-1 (or the pseudogene TRBV3-2) and TRBJ1-2; the D is unclear. Germline CDR1 is LGHDT and CDR2 is YNNKEL (reference sequence). CDR3 length: 12 residues. The V gene lost 4 bases and the J gene lost 5 bases, with 8 bases spanning the gap.

In regard to this clone: At one end, the junction sequence differs from germline, possibly due to a read error. The chain uses TRBV6-2 or TRBV6-3 and TRBJ1-2, with D possibly matching TRBD1 (5 bases). This CDR3 has 14 amino acids. The germline gives CDR1 MNHEY, CDR2 SVGEGT. CDR3 loop: CVSSILGAGRGYTF. The CDR3 DNA reads as TGTGTCAGCAGCATCCTCGGGGCCGGAAGGGGCTACACCTTC.

This clone occurred once. The genes are TRBV19 and TRBJ1-1, with TRBD1 as a possible D gene (5 bases). Germline V lookup: CDR1 LNHDA, CDR2 SQIVND (reference sequence). V lost 6 bases and J 5 bases, leaving 19 bases between the germline ends. This CDR3 comprises 15 residues. The chain's CDR3 is CASRYGLTGGTEAFF. The CDR3 DNA follows: TGTGCCAGTAGATATGGGCTAACCGGGGGAACTGAAGCTTTCTTT.

This chain links TRBV19 with TRBJ2-5; no clear D gene. Germline V gene lookup returns CDR1 LNHDA and CDR2 SQIVND (reference sequence). The V end was cut by 3 bases, the J end by 4 bases, with 12 bases between. This CDR3 is 14 amino acids long. This CDR3 reads CASSISPAAETQYF. The DNA of the CDR3 is TGTGCCAGTAGTATTTCACCTGCCGCAGAGACCCAGTACTTC.

The CDR3 reads CASSRTGAYGYTF. CDR3 coding DNA: TGTGCCAGCAGCCGGACAGGGGCCTATGGCTACACCTTC. This chain joins TRBV5-4 and TRBJ1-2, with 9 bases that match TRBD1. CDR1 SGHNT and CDR2 YYREEE come from the germline V gene (reference sequence). The J segment lost 4 bases and the V segment lost 4 bases, leaving 2 bases of the junction unmatched. The CDR3 sequence is 13 residues long.

This chain connects TRBV5-1 to TRBJ1-3; D not certain. CDR3 size: 14 residues. Germline V CDR1 and CDR2: SGHRS, YFSETQ. Trimming cost V 4 bases and J 0 bases, with 8 bases left between them. The DNA for the CDR3 is TGCGCCAGCAGCCCCTCGGCCTCTGGAAACACCATATATTTT. This codes for CASSPSASGNTIYF.

The chain employs TRBV19 and TRBJ2-2; D remains unclear. Trimming left V 10 bases short and J 1 base short, with 16 bases between. This CDR3 is 15 amino acids long. CDR1 and CDR2 (germline): LNHDA, SQIVND (reference sequence). The CDR3 DNA follows: TGTGCCACGCGGCCCCCGCGGATGAACACCGGGGAGCTGTTTTTT. Its translation is CATRPPRMNTGELFF.

This clone was observed once. The chain links TRBV24-1 to TRBJ2-1; tentative D call: TRBD1 (6 bases). The CDR3 runs 15 residues. Trimming removed 9 bases at V and 4 bases at J, with 18 bases between. The germline V gene encodes CDR1 KGHDR and CDR2 SFDVKD. Here the CDR3 DNA reads TGTGCCACCCAGGACAGCCAGACCCTTTACAATGAGCAGTTCTTC. It is translated as CATQDSQTLYNEQFF.

On this clone: The same CDR3 is also encoded by other DNA sequences in this sample. The V gene is TRBV6-6, the J gene TRBJ1-1; D is possibly TRBD1 (6 bases). V lost 5 bases and J 2 bases, leaving 15 bases between the germline ends. Germline CDR1 and CDR2: MNHNY and SVGAGI (reference sequence). The CDR3 is made up of 15 amino acids. Here the CDR3 reads CASSQLGQRNTEAFF. DNA for the CDR3: TGTGCCAGCAGTCAATTAGGACAGAGAAACACTGAAGCTTTCTTT.

This clone has a handful of counts. The chain is built from TRBV12-3 or TRBV12-4 and TRBJ1-2; D uncertain. This CDR3 spans 11 amino acids. The germline V and J ends were trimmed by 3 bases and 2 bases, with 1 base remaining between them. CDR3 in amino acids: CASSLNYGYTF. The CDR3 region has the DNA TGTGCCAGCAGTTTGAACTATGGCTACACCTTC.

The CDR3 DNA is TGTGCCAGCAGTTACTCCCGGCGGACTGAAGCTTTCTTT. Protein: CASSYSRRTEAFF. The J gene is TRBJ1-1, the V gene TRBV6-5; D is unclear. The V end lost 0 bases, the J end lost 5 bases, and 7 bases lay between the germline ends. CDR3 length: 13 amino acids. The germline CDR1 and CDR2 sequences are MNHEY and SVGAGI.

The chain couples TRBV27 to TRBJ2-7; D is undetermined. CDR1 is MNHEY and CDR2 is SMNVEV in the germline V gene (reference sequence). V lost 7 bases and J 1 base, leaving 8 bases between the germline ends. The CDR3 is made up of 12 amino acids. Here the CDR3 reads CASTPDSYEQYF. DNA of the CDR3: TGTGCCAGCACGCCAGATTCCTACGAGCAGTACTTC.

The chain recombines TRBV2 with TRBJ2-1, with 7 bases that match TRBD2. V shed 9 bases and J 7 bases; nucleotides not matched to a gene: 12. CDR1 and CDR2 (germline): SNHLY, FYNNEI. The CDR3 is 14 amino acids. CDR3 loop: CARQAVRGGNEQFF. For the CDR3, the DNA is TGTGCCAGACAAGCCGTACGGGGAGGGAATGAGCAGTTCTTC.

V gene TRBV4-1 combines with J gene TRBJ2-5; TRBD2 matches 10 bases. Germline lookup yields CDR1 MGHRA and CDR2 YSYEKL. The CDR3 contains 15 residues. J was trimmed by 4 bases and V by 4 bases; bases with no gene match: 6. The CDR3 DNA reads as TGCGCCAGCAGCCCCCGGGTAGCGGGGGGAGAGACCCAGTACTTC. Its translation is CASSPRVAGGETQYF.

V and J are TRBV5-1 and TRBJ2-5; D could derive from TRBD1 or TRBD2 (5 bases each). The CDR3 covers 15 residues. Trimming cost V 4 bases and J 4 bases, with 17 bases left between them. The germline V gene encodes CDR1 SGHRS and CDR2 YFSETQ. Here the CDR3 DNA reads TGCGCCAGCAGCCCTCGGGGACCTCAAGGAGAGACCCAGTACTTC. Its protein is CASSPRGPQGETQYF.

The chain is built from TRBV4-3 and TRBJ2-1; 8 bases line up with TRBD2. Germline CDR1 and CDR2: LGHNA and YSLEER. CDR3 length: 18 amino acids. The trim removed 4 bases at V and 3 bases at J, leaving 14 bases unmatched. Here the CDR3 reads CASSRLLEAGAGYNEQFF. For the CDR3, the DNA is TGCGCCAGCAGCCGCCTCCTCGAAGCGGGGGCAGGCTACAATGAGCAGTTCTTC.

This clone occurred once. This chain joins TRBV3-1 (or the pseudogene TRBV3-2) and TRBJ2-5; 11 bases agree with TRBD2. Trimming removed 1 base from V and 2 bases from J; junction bases left unmatched: 9. Germline lookup yields CDR1 LGHDT and CDR2 YNNKEL (reference sequence). The CDR3 is 18 residues long. CDR3 amino acids: CASSQVIAGGPGQETQYF. Here the CDR3 DNA reads TGTGCCAGCAGCCAAGTGATAGCGGGGGGGCCGGGTCAAGAGACCCAGTACTTC.

The V and J genes are TRBV12-5 and TRBJ1-1; D is unclear. V was cut by 3 bases and J by 4 bases, with 9 bases left in between. The CDR3 sequence is 13 residues long. Per the germline V gene, CDR1 is LGHNT and CDR2 is FRNRAP. This chain's CDR3 is CASGLGRATEAFF. DNA of the CDR3: TGTGCTAGTGGTTTAGGGAGGGCCACTGAAGCTTTCTTT.